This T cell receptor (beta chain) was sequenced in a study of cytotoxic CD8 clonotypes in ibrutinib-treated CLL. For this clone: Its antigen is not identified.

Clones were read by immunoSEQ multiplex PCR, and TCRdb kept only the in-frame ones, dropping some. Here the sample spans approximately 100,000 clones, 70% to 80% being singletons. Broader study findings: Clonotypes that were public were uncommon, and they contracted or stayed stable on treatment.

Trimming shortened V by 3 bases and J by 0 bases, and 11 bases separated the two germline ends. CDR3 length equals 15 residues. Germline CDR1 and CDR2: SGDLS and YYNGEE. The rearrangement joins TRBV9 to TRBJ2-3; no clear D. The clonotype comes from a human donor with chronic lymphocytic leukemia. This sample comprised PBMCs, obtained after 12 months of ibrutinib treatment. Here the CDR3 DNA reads TGTGCCAGCAGCGCGTCCCCGAAGAGCACAGATACGCAGTATTTT. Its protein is CASSASPKSTDTQYF.